This paragraph covers one T cell receptor beta chain sequence. Trimming stripped 1 base from V and 5 bases from J, with 14 bases between. Per the germline V gene, CDR1 is SQVTM and CDR2 is ANQGSEA. The length of the CDR3 is 15 residues. The authors amplified TCR beta CDR3 regions from RNA transcripts. RT-PCR with HTBI primers came first, then second-round multiplex PCR. TCRdb recomputed calls from the multiplex PCR reads with MiXCR, one row per CDR3 protein. The table lists about 590,000 distinct CDR3 sequences, 39% of them singletons, with about 4.1% in the top ten. Newly diagnosed hyperthyroidism donors, aged 18 to 65, duration under 2 months. The data originate from a study of Graves' ophthalmopathy and Graves' hyperthyroidism.

Source material: peripheral blood or thyroid tissue (not recorded which). The TCR originated in an adult man with Graves' hyperthyroidism. The gene calls are TRBV29-1 and TRBJ1-4; D remains ambiguous. The DNA for the CDR3 is TGCAGCGTTGAAGGGCCTAGCGGGAGCAATGAAAAACTGTTTTTT. Amino acids: CSVEGPSGSNEKLFF. The entire variable domain, with the rest obtained from reference TRBV29-1 and TRBJ1-4, is as follows: SAVISQKPSRDICQRGTSLTIQCQVDSQVTMMFWYRQQPGQSLTLIATANQGSEATYESGFVIDKFPISRPNLTFSTLTVSNMSPEDSSIYLCSVEGPSGSNEKLFFGSGTQLSVL.